The rows below give T cell receptor beta chains drawn from one sample of a study of OX40 agonist ivuxolimab in advanced cancers. Assay: immunoSEQ multiplex PCR; the TCRdb copy retains only in-frame clones and omits some. The data show 55,000 to 90,000 clones, about 91% seen once. The sample was CD4+ or CD8+ T cells sorted from blood, taken in a trial of the OX40 agonist ivuxolimab. These receptors were taken from an adult with an advanced solid tumor such as melanoma, head and neck, liver or kidney cancer. Each CDR3 is given with its conserved first and last residue. Each record gives: V gene, J gene, D gene, clone size, CDR3 DNA, CDR3 protein. A D gene is named only where the DNA matches it firmly. Not every row has a clone size; where given, it reads once, few, many or a size class.

v_gene: TRBV28; j_gene: TRBJ1-6; d_gene: -; abundance: -; CDR3nt: TGTGCCAGCAGTCCAGTGGGGTGGTATCATAATTCACCCCTCCACTTT; CDR3aa: CASSPVGWYHNSPLHF
v_gene: TRBV18; j_gene: TRBJ1-2; d_gene: TRBD1; abundance: -; CDR3nt: TGTGCCAGCTCACCAAGCGGACAGGCAGGGGACTATGGCTACACCTTC; CDR3aa: CASSPSGQAGDYGYTF
v_gene: TRBV5-1; j_gene: TRBJ2-7; d_gene: -; abundance: -; CDR3nt: TGCGCCAGCAGCACTAGGGGGAACGAGCAGTACTTC; CDR3aa: CASSTRGNEQYF
v_gene: TRBV5-1; j_gene: TRBJ2-3; d_gene: -; abundance: -; CDR3nt: TGCGCCAGCAGCTTAGAAACAGGCGCCCGGACGCAGTATTTT; CDR3aa: CASSLETGARTQYF
v_gene: TRBV4-1; j_gene: TRBJ1-2; d_gene: -; abundance: -; CDR3nt: TGCGCCAGCAGCCAAGGGGCCAGTCTGTATGGCTACACCTTC; CDR3aa: CASSQGASLYGYTF
v_gene: TRBV10-3; j_gene: TRBJ2-3; d_gene: -; abundance: -; CDR3nt: TGTGCCATCAGTGCCGGCTCCTACACAGATACGCAGTATTTT; CDR3aa: CAISAGSYTDTQYF
v_gene: TRBV7-3; j_gene: TRBJ2-3; d_gene: TRBD2; abundance: -; CDR3nt: TGTGCCAGCAGCGGAGAGCGGGATCTGGGCACAGATACGCAGTATTTT; CDR3aa: CASSGERDLGTDTQYF
v_gene: TRBV5-6; j_gene: TRBJ2-1; d_gene: -; abundance: -; CDR3nt: TGTGCCAGCAGCATCACAGGTGGGAGCGAGCAGTTCTTC; CDR3aa: CASSITGGSEQFF
v_gene: TRBV10-3; j_gene: TRBJ2-3; d_gene: -; abundance: -; CDR3nt: TGTGCCACCGTGGGCGGGAGCACAGATACGCAGTATTTT; CDR3aa: CATVGGSTDTQYF
v_gene: TRBV7-8; j_gene: TRBJ1-3; d_gene: -; abundance: few; CDR3nt: TGTGCCAGCAGCTTAAACAGGGTCCCCTCTGGAAACACCATATATTTT; CDR3aa: CASSLNRVPSGNTIYF
v_gene: TRBV9; j_gene: TRBJ2-4; d_gene: -; abundance: -; CDR3nt: TGTGCCAGCAGCGTAGGTTCTGTTGGGGACATTCAGTACTTC; CDR3aa: CASSVGSVGDIQYF
v_gene: TRBV9; j_gene: TRBJ2-5; d_gene: -; abundance: -; CDR3nt: TGTGCCAGCAGCGTATCCGGGCAAGAGACCCAGTACTTC; CDR3aa: CASSVSGQETQYF
v_gene: TRBV5-5; j_gene: TRBJ1-1; d_gene: -; abundance: -; CDR3nt: TGTGCCAGCAGCGGGCCGGGAGGGAACACTGAAGCTTTCTTT; CDR3aa: CASSGPGGNTEAFF
v_gene: TRBV7-8; j_gene: TRBJ1-1; d_gene: -; abundance: -; CDR3nt: TGTGCCAGCAGCTTAGACCCATGGGACACTGAAGCTTTCTTT; CDR3aa: CASSLDPWDTEAFF
v_gene: TRBV18; j_gene: TRBJ2-2; d_gene: -; abundance: -; CDR3nt: TGTGCCAGCTCACCACCGCTCGCGGGACCCGGGGAGCTGTTTTTT; CDR3aa: CASSPPLAGPGELFF
v_gene: TRBV28; j_gene: TRBJ1-3; d_gene: -; abundance: once; CDR3nt: TGTGCCAGCAGTTCAGGGGTAAACTCTGGAAACACCATATATTTT; CDR3aa: CASSSGVNSGNTIYF
v_gene: TRBV6-5; j_gene: TRBJ1-2; d_gene: TRBD1; abundance: -; CDR3nt: TGTGCCAGCAGGAGAACGGGACAGGAAAGCTATGGCTACACCTTC; CDR3aa: CASRRTGQESYGYTF
v_gene: TRBV28; j_gene: TRBJ2-1; d_gene: TRBD2; abundance: -; CDR3nt: TGTGCCAGCAGTCCAGCGGGAGGGAGCTCCTACAATGAGCAGTTCTTC; CDR3aa: CASSPAGGSSYNEQFF
v_gene: TRBV10-3; j_gene: TRBJ1-1; d_gene: TRBD1; abundance: few; CDR3nt: TGTGCCATCAGGCAAACAGGGGGCCACACTGAAGCTTTCTTT; CDR3aa: CAIRQTGGHTEAFF
v_gene: TRBV7-2; j_gene: TRBJ2-2; d_gene: -; abundance: -; CDR3nt: TGTGCCAGCAGCTTAGGACTTTTAGGGGAGCTGTTTTTT; CDR3aa: CASSLGLLGELFF
v_gene: TRBV5-1; j_gene: TRBJ1-1; d_gene: -; abundance: once; CDR3nt: TGCGCCAGCAGTGCGGGTATGAACACTGAAGCTTTCTTT; CDR3aa: CASSAGMNTEAFF
v_gene: TRBV4-2; j_gene: TRBJ2-1; d_gene: -; abundance: -; CDR3nt: TGTGCCAGCAGCCAAGATCCAGGAGAGGGTGAGCAGTTCTTC; CDR3aa: CASSQDPGEGEQFF
v_gene: TRBV19; j_gene: TRBJ1-1; d_gene: -; abundance: -; CDR3nt: TGTGCCAGTAGTACTGGACAGATACAGAACACTGAAGCTTTCTTT; CDR3aa: CASSTGQIQNTEAFF
v_gene: TRBV27; j_gene: TRBJ1-2; d_gene: TRBD1; abundance: -; CDR3nt: TGTGCCAGCAGCCAACCGGGACAGACCTATGGCTACACCTTC; CDR3aa: CASSQPGQTYGYTF
v_gene: TRBV5-1; j_gene: TRBJ1-4; d_gene: TRBD1; abundance: -; CDR3nt: TGCGCCAGCAGCGAGGGAGGGGGCAGTGAAAAACTGTTTTTT; CDR3aa: CASSEGGGSEKLFF
v_gene: TRBV30; j_gene: TRBJ2-5; d_gene: TRBD1; abundance: -; CDR3nt: TGTGCCTGGGCGGGACGGACAGGGAGAAAAAAGAACCAAGAGACCCAGTACTTC; CDR3aa: CAWAGRTGRKKNQETQYF
v_gene: TRBV6-1; j_gene: TRBJ1-5; d_gene: -; abundance: -; CDR3nt: TGTGCCAGCAGCAGACAGGTGTTAAATCAGCCCCAGCATTTT; CDR3aa: CASSRQVLNQPQHF
v_gene: TRBV5-4; j_gene: TRBJ1-2; d_gene: -; abundance: -; CDR3nt: TGTGCCAGCAGCGCCCGGGACCTCGAGTTGTTCACCTTC; CDR3aa: CASSARDLELFTF
v_gene: TRBV7-8; j_gene: TRBJ2-1; d_gene: TRBD1; abundance: -; CDR3nt: TGTGCCAGCACCCTCAACAGGGGGCGTAACAATGAGCAGTTCTTC; CDR3aa: CASTLNRGRNNEQFF
v_gene: TRBV5-8; j_gene: TRBJ2-7; d_gene: -; abundance: -; CDR3nt: TGTGCCAGCAGCTTGGAAAGGGCTACCTACGAGCAGTACTTC; CDR3aa: CASSLERATYEQYF
v_gene: TRBV2; j_gene: TRBJ2-3; d_gene: -; abundance: -; CDR3nt: TGTGCCAGCAGTGTCGGCCCATGGGATACGCAGTATTTT; CDR3aa: CASSVGPWDTQYF
v_gene: TRBV30; j_gene: TRBJ1-1; d_gene: -; abundance: -; CDR3nt: TGTGCCTGGAGTGCTACTCCGGACAGATCAGGAGCTTTCTTT; CDR3aa: CAWSATPDRSGAFF
v_gene: TRBV2; j_gene: TRBJ2-7; d_gene: -; abundance: once; CDR3nt: TGTGCCAGCAGTCAGCCCTTTTCCTACGAGCAGTACTTC; CDR3aa: CASSQPFSYEQYF
v_gene: TRBV4-1; j_gene: TRBJ1-3; d_gene: -; abundance: -; CDR3nt: TGCGCCAGCAGCCAGGCAGCGCCCGGAAACACCATATATTTT; CDR3aa: CASSQAAPGNTIYF
v_gene: TRBV19; j_gene: TRBJ2-1; d_gene: TRBD2; abundance: -; CDR3nt: TGTGCCAGTAGTATCCTGCTAGCGGGTCACAATGAGCAGTTCTTC; CDR3aa: CASSILLAGHNEQFF
v_gene: TRBV5-4; j_gene: TRBJ2-1; d_gene: TRBD1; abundance: -; CDR3nt: TGTGCCAGCAGCTTAACAGGGGGATCCTACAATGAGCAGTTCTTC; CDR3aa: CASSLTGGSYNEQFF
v_gene: TRBV5-6; j_gene: TRBJ2-3; d_gene: TRBD2; abundance: -; CDR3nt: TGTGCCAGCAGCTTGGAACTAGCGGGTTTCCGCACAGATACGCAGTATTTT; CDR3aa: CASSLELAGFRTDTQYF
v_gene: TRBV14; j_gene: TRBJ1-5; d_gene: -; abundance: -; CDR3nt: TGTGCCAGCAGCCTTGGACCCGGTCAGCCCCAGCATTTT; CDR3aa: CASSLGPGQPQHF
v_gene: TRBV5-8; j_gene: TRBJ2-3; d_gene: -; abundance: -; CDR3nt: TGTGCCAGCAGCTCCAGGGACCCCCACACAGATACGCAGTATTTT; CDR3aa: CASSSRDPHTDTQYF
v_gene: TRBV7-2; j_gene: TRBJ1-3; d_gene: -; abundance: -; CDR3nt: TGTGCCAGCAGCTTAGGGCGACCGAGCTCTGGAAACACCATATATTTT; CDR3aa: CASSLGRPSSGNTIYF
v_gene: TRBV5-4; j_gene: TRBJ2-3; d_gene: TRBD2; abundance: -; CDR3nt: TGTGCCAGCAGCCCCGGGAGGGACATCACAGATACGCAGTATTTT; CDR3aa: CASSPGRDITDTQYF
v_gene: TRBV4-1; j_gene: TRBJ1-1; d_gene: -; abundance: medium-sized; CDR3nt: TGCGCCAGCAGCCAAGCCCCGGGACTTGAGGCCACTGAAGCTTTCTTT; CDR3aa: CASSQAPGLEATEAFF
v_gene: TRBV30; j_gene: TRBJ1-6; d_gene: -; abundance: -; CDR3nt: TGTGCCTGGAGCATCCAGAATAATTCACCCCTCCACTTT; CDR3aa: CAWSIQNNSPLHF
v_gene: TRBV5-4; j_gene: TRBJ1-5; d_gene: TRBD1; abundance: -; CDR3nt: TGTGCCAGCAGCTCAGGGGGGGAAAGCAATCAGCCCCAGCATTTT; CDR3aa: CASSSGGESNQPQHF
v_gene: TRBV30; j_gene: TRBJ2-1; d_gene: TRBD2; abundance: once; CDR3nt: TGTGCCTGGAGTGTAGGGTCTAGCGGCCAGGATGAGCAGTTCTTC; CDR3aa: CAWSVGSSGQDEQFF
v_gene: TRBV7-2; j_gene: TRBJ1-4; d_gene: TRBD1; abundance: -; CDR3nt: TGTGCCAGCAGCTTAGTTGTAGGGGGCGAAAAACTGTTTTTT; CDR3aa: CASSLVVGGEKLFF
v_gene: TRBV28; j_gene: TRBJ1-1; d_gene: -; abundance: -; CDR3nt: TGTGCCAGCAGCCTCCCCATACAGGGAGAAGCTTTCTTT; CDR3aa: CASSLPIQGEAFF
v_gene: TRBV5-5; j_gene: TRBJ2-3; d_gene: -; abundance: -; CDR3nt: TGTGCCAGCAGCTTGGGGGAGGATACGCAGTATTTT; CDR3aa: CASSLGEDTQYF
v_gene: TRBV7-3; j_gene: TRBJ2-1; d_gene: -; abundance: -; CDR3nt: TGTGCCAGCAGCTCCGGTCGGGGGAACAATGAGCAGTTCTTC; CDR3aa: CASSSGRGNNEQFF
v_gene: TRBV2; j_gene: TRBJ2-2; d_gene: -; abundance: -; CDR3nt: TGTGCCGGGTCCCGTGGGGAGAGTGTGGAGCTGTTTTTT; CDR3aa: CAGSRGESVELFF
v_gene: TRBV27; j_gene: TRBJ2-1; d_gene: TRBD2; abundance: -; CDR3nt: TGTGCCAGCAGTTTAGTTGGACTAGCGGTGAGGGATGAGCAGTTCTTC; CDR3aa: CASSLVGLAVRDEQFF